The 11 T cell receptor beta chains below come from one sample, sequenced in a study of shared clonotypes between healthy human individuals. Generated by immunoSEQ multiplex PCR, the TCRdb table keeps only in-frame clones and is missing some. Of about 2.2 million clones listed, approximately 94% are singletons. Naive CD8 populations comprised CD45RO-negative cells positively selected for CCR7, excluding terminally differentiated effector memory CD45RA+ cells. The sequenced material came from naive CD8+ T cells from PBMCs. The receptor set was obtained from a man between 18 and 29 years old in good health. Some clones in this sample may be carry-over from other donors' samples.

The CDR3 region is CASSQYRTGFVVPGQETQYF. For the CDR3, the DNA is TGTGCCAGCAGCCAATATCGTACAGGTTTTGTGGTCCCGGGACAAGAGACCCAGTACTTC. V is TRBV14 and J is TRBJ2-5, with D tentatively TRBD1 or TRBD2 (5 bases each). There are 20 residues in the CDR3. V shed 2 bases and J shed 2 bases, with 27 bases lying between them. Germline V gene lookup returns CDR1 SGHDN and CDR2 FVKESK.

The rearrangement links TRBV28 to TRBJ2-3; TRBD2 agrees at 14 bases. The CDR3 totals 18 residues. V shed 2 bases and J 2 bases; nucleotides not matched to a gene: 6. Germline CDR1 is MDHEN and CDR2 is SYDVKM. In DNA form, the CDR3 reads TGTGCCAGCAGTTTAGGGACTAGCGGGAGCCGTTACACAGATACGCAGTATTTT. It translates to CASSLGTSGSRYTDTQYF.

The V call is TRBV6-5, the J call TRBJ2-1, with D tentatively TRBD1 or TRBD2 (5 bases each). Germline V gene lookup returns CDR1 MNHEY and CDR2 SVGAGI. The CDR3 length is 15 residues. V gave up 5 bases and J gave up 7 bases, with 18 bases separating them. Here the CDR3 reads CASSPTRGWTNEQFF. CDR3 bases: TGTGCCAGCAGTCCTACCCGGGGCTGGACGAATGAGCAGTTCTTC.

This chain links TRBV6-1 with TRBJ2-1; D may be TRBD1 (5 bases). The germline V and J ends were trimmed by 4 bases and 7 bases, with 17 bases remaining between them. This CDR3 is 15 amino acids long. Germline V gene lookup returns CDR1 MNHNS and CDR2 SASEGT. The CDR3 DNA reads as TGTGCCAGCAGTGCAGGGCCAGAAAGGGGAAATGAGCAGTTCTTC. The encoded protein is CASSAGPERGNEQFF.

The chain couples TRBV10-3 to TRBJ2-5; 10 nucleotides match TRBD2. The CDR3 has 15 residues. The ends lost 4 bases at V and 0 bases at J; junction bases unmatched: 2. Germline V gives CDR1 ENHRY, CDR2 SYGVKD. CDR3 protein: CAISVAGGYQETQYF. CDR3 nucleotides: TGTGCCATCAGTGTAGCGGGAGGTTACCAAGAGACCCAGTACTTC.

The V and J genes are TRBV2 and TRBJ2-7; D is uncertain. Looked up from germline, CDR1 is SNHLY and CDR2 is FYNNEI. Trimming removed 6 bases at V and 9 bases at J, with 24 bases between. This CDR3 comprises 15 residues. Here the CDR3 reads CASRSSTSVFHGQYF. Here the CDR3 DNA reads TGTGCCAGCAGGTCTTCTACGAGTGTTTTTCACGGGCAGTACTTC.

This clone occurred once. The chain carries TRBV15 and TRBJ1-1; TRBD1 is a possible D gene (6 bases). Germline V gene data show CDR1 as LNHNV and CDR2 as YYDKDF (reference sequence). V dropped 4 bases and J dropped 2 bases, with 14 bases sitting between them. The CDR3 contains 15 residues. The CDR3: CATSITPGANTEAFF. The CDR3 DNA reads TGTGCCACCAGCATCACCCCGGGGGCAAACACTGAAGCTTTCTTT. The whole variable domain, filled in from reference TRBV15 and TRBJ1-1, reads DAMVIQNPRYQVTQFGKPVTLSCSQTLNHNVMYWYQQKSSQAPKLLFHYYDKDFNNEADTPDNFQSRRPNTSFCFLDIRSPGLGDTAMYLCATSITPGANTEAFFGQGTRLTVV.

V is TRBV9 and J is TRBJ2-3; TRBD1 or TRBD2 may be the D gene (6 bases each). V was clipped by 4 bases and J by 4 bases, with 22 bases between them. The CDR3 loop spans 17 amino acids. CDR1 and CDR2 (germline): SGDLS, YYNGEE. DNA for the CDR3: TGTGCCAGCAGCCCGGAATTGGGGGGCAGCGTGTCAGATACGCAGTATTTT. It encodes CASSPELGGSVSDTQYF.

The genes are TRBV6-1 and TRBJ2-5; D is undetermined. CDR1 is MNHNS, CDR2 SASEGT, per germline. The CDR3 is 15 amino acids. Trimming stripped 1 base from V and 5 bases from J, with 14 bases between. The CDR3 here is CASSEVPLRGETQYF. CDR3 in DNA: TGTGCCAGCAGTGAAGTTCCACTCCGTGGGGAGACCCAGTACTTC.

The CDR3 protein is CASSQDSGVDEQFF. Here the CDR3 DNA reads TGCGCCAGCAGCCAAGATTCGGGGGTCGATGAGCAGTTCTTC. The chain couples TRBV4-1 to TRBJ2-1, with D possibly matching TRBD2 (6 bases). CDR3 length: 14 amino acids. The V end was cut by 0 bases, the J end by 8 bases, with 11 bases between. Germline CDR1 and CDR2: MGHRA and YSYEKL.

This clone has just one count. This chain links TRBV27 with TRBJ1-3; 9 bases match TRBD1. The CDR3 is made up of 17 amino acids. With 6 bases clipped from V and 2 bases from J, the junction kept 11 bases outside the gene matches. Germline V gene lookup returns CDR1 MNHEY and CDR2 SMNVEV (reference sequence). The DNA for the CDR3 is TGTGCCAGCAGCCTAACCTCCTGGGACAGGGCTGGAAACACCATATATTTT. Its protein is CASSLTSWDRAGNTIYF.